These T cell receptor beta chains were read from a single sample in a study of T cell responses to AZD1222 COVID-19 vaccine. Data came from immunoSEQ multiplex PCR; TCRdb stores just in-frame clones and leaves some out. The top ten hold 1.3% to 1.5% of the sample, which has 100,000 to 150,000 clones, about nine tenths seen once. The sequencing here drew on peripheral blood, taken on day 0 of AZD1222 vaccination. Every receptor here comes from an adult in good health. CDR3s include the opening cysteine and the closing phenylalanine or tryptophan. The order of the fields is V gene, D gene, J gene, CDR3 DNA, CDR3 protein. The D gene is left open where the match is weak.

TRBV24-1,NA,TRBJ2-1,TGTGCCACCAGTGATTTGTCGGGAGAGAGTGAGCAGTTCTTC,CATSDLSGESEQFF
TRBV24-1,NA,TRBJ1-5,TGTGCCACCAGTGACCCCAGGGGAGGCCAGCCCCAGCATTTT,CATSDPRGGQPQHF
TRBV7-2,TRBD1,TRBJ1-5,TGTGCCAGCAGCTTGGGACAGGGGGCTCAGCCCCAGCATTTT,CASSLGQGAQPQHF
TRBV7-2,NA,TRBJ2-1,TGTGCCAGCAGCTTACACGGCCACCTCAATGAGCAGTTCTTC,CASSLHGHLNEQFF
TRBV12-5,NA,TRBJ2-3,TGTGCTAGTGGTCCGGGGACTTCTCGCACAGATACGCAGTATTTT,CASGPGTSRTDTQYF
TRBV5-1,NA,TRBJ1-2,TGCGCCAGCAGCTTTGGCGGGGTGGCTAACTATGGCTACACCTTC,CASSFGGVANYGYTF
TRBV12-3/TRBV12-4,NA,TRBJ1-2,TGTGCCAGCAGTTTTCGACAGTATGGCTACACCTTC,CASSFRQYGYTF
TRBV18,TRBD1,TRBJ1-3,TGTGCCAGCTCACGATCCGGGACAGGGGACGGAAACACCATATATTTT,CASSRSGTGDGNTIYF
TRBV6-6,NA,TRBJ2-7,TGTGCCAGCAGTTACTCGATGGGGCTTTTCTTC,CASSYSMGLFF
TRBV12-3/TRBV12-4,NA,TRBJ2-3,TGTGCCAGCAGTCCCGAGAACGAAGATACGCAGTATTTT,CASSPENEDTQYF